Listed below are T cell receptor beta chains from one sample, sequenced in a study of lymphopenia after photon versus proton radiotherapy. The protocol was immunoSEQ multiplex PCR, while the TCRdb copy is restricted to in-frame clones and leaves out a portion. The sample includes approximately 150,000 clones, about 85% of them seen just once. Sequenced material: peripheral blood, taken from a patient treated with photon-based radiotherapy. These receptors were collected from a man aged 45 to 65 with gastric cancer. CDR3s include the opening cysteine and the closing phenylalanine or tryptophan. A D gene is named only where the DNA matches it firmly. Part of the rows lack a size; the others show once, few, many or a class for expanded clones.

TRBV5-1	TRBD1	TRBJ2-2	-	CASSFRVDRGTGELFF	TGCGCCAGCAGCTTCAGAGTGGACAGGGGGACCGGGGAGCTGTTTTTT
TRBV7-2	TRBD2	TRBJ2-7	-	CASSLAAGGPHEQYF	TGTGCCAGCAGCTTAGCAGCGGGAGGTCCCCACGAGCAGTACTTC
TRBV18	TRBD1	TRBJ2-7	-	CASSRTGTYEQYF	TGTGCCAGCTCACGGACAGGAACCTACGAGCAGTACTTC
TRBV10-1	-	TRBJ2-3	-	CASSEGDLVSTDTQYF	TGCGCCAGCAGTGAGGGTGACTTGGTTAGCACAGATACGCAGTATTTT
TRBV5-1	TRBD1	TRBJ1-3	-	CASSLVQGGGGNTIYF	TGCGCCAGCAGCTTGGTACAGGGGGGAGGTGGAAACACCATATATTTT
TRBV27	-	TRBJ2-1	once	CASSSWGELSVSEQFF	TGTGCCAGCAGTTCATGGGGGGAGTTGTCGGTGAGTGAGCAGTTCTTC
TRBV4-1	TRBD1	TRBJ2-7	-	CASSHLTGVPGGYEQYF	TGCGCCAGCAGCCACCTGACAGGGGTCCCAGGCGGCTACGAGCAGTACTTC
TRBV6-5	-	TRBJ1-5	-	CASSPGPLNNQPQHF	TGTGCCAGCAGTCCGGGACCGCTGAACAATCAGCCCCAGCATTTT
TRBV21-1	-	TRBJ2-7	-	CASSARTGQSYEQYF	TGTGCCAGCAGTGCCAGGACAGGACAATCCTACGAGCAGTACTTC
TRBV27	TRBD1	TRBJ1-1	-	CASSYRGTEAFF	TGTGCCAGCAGTTACAGGGGAACTGAAGCTTTCTTT
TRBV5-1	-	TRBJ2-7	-	CASSLGVVDEQYF	TGCGCCAGCAGCTTGGGTGTGGTGGACGAGCAGTACTTC
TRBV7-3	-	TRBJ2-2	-	CASSFNTGELFF	TGTGCCAGCAGCTTTAACACCGGGGAGCTGTTTTTT
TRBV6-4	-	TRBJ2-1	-	CAPKFQSHNEQFF	TGTGCCCCTAAGTTTCAATCACACAATGAGCAGTTCTTC
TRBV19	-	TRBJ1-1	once	CASSIGPGGTEAFF	TGTGCCAGTAGTATTGGGCCGGGGGGCACTGAAGCTTTCTTT
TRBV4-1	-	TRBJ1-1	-	CASSQGPGEDTEAFF	TGCGCCAGCAGCCAAGGGCCAGGGGAGGACACTGAAGCTTTCTTT
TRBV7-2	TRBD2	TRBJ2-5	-	CASSPGTSETQYF	TGTGCCAGCAGCCCTGGGACTAGCGAGACCCAGTACTTC
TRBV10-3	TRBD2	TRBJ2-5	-	CAISESTSGQGKVTQYF	TGTGCCATCAGTGAGTCGACTAGCGGTCAGGGGAAAGTGACCCAGTACTTC
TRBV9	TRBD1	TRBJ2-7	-	CASSVERGRGIGEQYF	TGTGCCAGCAGCGTAGAGAGGGGGCGCGGAATTGGGGAGCAGTACTTC
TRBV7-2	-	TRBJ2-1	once	CASRRDVAYNEQFF	TGTGCCAGCAGGCGGGACGTTGCCTACAATGAGCAGTTCTTC
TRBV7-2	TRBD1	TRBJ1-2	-	CASSLRTGAYGYTF	TGTGCCAGCAGCTTACGGACAGGGGCCTATGGCTACACCTTC
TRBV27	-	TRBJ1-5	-	CASSYTGGNQPQHF	TGTGCCAGCAGTTATACTGGAGGCAATCAGCCCCAGCATTTT
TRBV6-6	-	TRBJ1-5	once	CASSYSTSGRNQPQHF	TGTGCCAGCAGTTACTCGACGAGTGGCCGGAATCAGCCCCAGCATTTT
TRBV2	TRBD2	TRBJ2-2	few	CASRRLAGGTGELFF	TGTGCCAGCAGGCGACTAGCGGGAGGGACCGGGGAGCTGTTTTTT
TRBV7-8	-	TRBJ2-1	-	CASSLAYLSGIEQFF	TGTGCCAGCAGCTTAGCCTACCTAAGTGGGATTGAGCAGTTCTTC
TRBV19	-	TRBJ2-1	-	CASSLTSGGEQFF	TGTGCCAGTAGTCTCACCTCTGGGGGAGAGCAGTTCTTC
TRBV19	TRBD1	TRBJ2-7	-	CASESGDRDRVYEQYF	TGTGCCAGCGAATCGGGGGACCGGGACAGGGTCTACGAGCAGTACTTC
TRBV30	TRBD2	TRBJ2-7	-	CAWSVLGRGSSGSGYEQYF	TGTGCCTGGAGTGTACTGGGCAGGGGGTCTAGCGGGAGTGGGTACGAGCAGTACTTC
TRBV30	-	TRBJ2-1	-	CAWSRGDNYNEQFF	TGTGCCTGGAGCAGGGGAGACAACTACAATGAGCAGTTCTTC
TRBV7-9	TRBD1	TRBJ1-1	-	CASSSQGAVTEAFF	TGTGCCAGCAGTTCTCAGGGGGCGGTCACTGAAGCTTTCTTT
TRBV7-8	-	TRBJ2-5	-	CASSKANQETQYF	TGTGCCAGCAGCAAGGCCAATCAAGAGACCCAGTACTTC
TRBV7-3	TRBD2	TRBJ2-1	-	CASSPAGTGRLAGVYNEQFF	TGTGCCAGCAGCCCCGCGGGGACAGGAAGACTAGCGGGGGTCTACAATGAGCAGTTCTTC
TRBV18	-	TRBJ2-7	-	CASQGAQSSYEQYF	TGTGCCAGTCAAGGGGCCCAGAGCTCCTACGAGCAGTACTTC
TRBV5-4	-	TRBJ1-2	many	CASSHRDGYGYTF	TGTGCCAGCAGTCACCGGGACGGCTATGGCTACACCTTC
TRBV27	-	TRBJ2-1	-	CASSLYGYSGNEQFF	TGTGCCAGCAGTTTATACGGGTATTCGGGCAATGAGCAGTTCTTC
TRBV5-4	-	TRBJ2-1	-	CASSPAPDGYNEQFF	TGTGCCAGCAGCCCCGCCCCAGACGGCTACAATGAGCAGTTCTTC
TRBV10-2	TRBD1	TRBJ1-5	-	CASRRGQAGGNQPQHF	TGCGCCAGCAGACGCGGACAGGCGGGGGGCAATCAGCCCCAGCATTTT
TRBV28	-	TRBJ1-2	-	CASSSGAGVGFYGYTF	TGTGCCAGCAGTTCCGGCGCAGGGGTAGGGTTCTATGGCTACACCTTC